The next 17 T cell receptor beta chains were all read from a single sample in a study of T and B cells in COVID-19 patients (dated by TCRdb to the early 2020s). Genomic DNA extracted from blood was used in amounts of roughly 230-550 ng for amplification of TRB repertoires. This sample was sequenced with an Illumina MiSeq. Multiplex PCR with BIOMED2 TRB-A/B primer pools was used to amplify the TRB rearrangements. The public sequencing data were trimmed at Q25 with fastp and processed into clonotypes with MiXCR by TCRdb, which kept only in-frame beta chains. Each entry is one CDR3 protein sequence, shown with its most common DNA and genes. Within this sample are under 20,000 distinct CDR3 sequences, with 27% of them counted one time only. The ten largest clones add up to around 3.1% of the sample. Source material: blood. The receptors come from a human donor who had recovered from COVID-19.

A few counts support this clonotype. This chain joins TRBV5-1 and TRBJ2-2; D unclear. Trimming took 5 bases from V and 2 from J, leaving 13 bases between them. The CDR3 spans 15 residues. Germline loops: CDR1 SGHRS, CDR2 YFSETQ. For the CDR3, the DNA is TGCGCCAGCAGAACATTTACCCTAAACACCGGGGAGCTGTTTTTT. Protein product: CASRTFTLNTGELFF.

This clonotype turned up a few times. The chain recombines TRBV6-2 or TRBV6-3 with TRBJ1-2; 7 nucleotides align to TRBD1. Germline trimming cut 6 bases from V and 11 bases from J; bases unmatched to any gene: 9. The CDR3 runs to 12 residues. Germline V gene data show CDR1 as MNHEY and CDR2 as SVGEGT. The CDR3 DNA reads TGTGCCAGCAGGACGGGACAGCCTGGGTACACCTTC. Encoded protein: CASRTGQPGYTF.

This clonotype qualifies as medium-sized. The V and J genes are TRBV19 and TRBJ2-3; TRBD2 might be the D (6 bases). Trimming cost V 8 bases and J 4 bases, with 13 bases left between them. In germline, CDR1 is LNHDA, CDR2 SQIVND (reference sequence). The CDR3 runs 13 residues. Written as DNA, the CDR3 is TGTGCCAGTGGGCCCGGGGGTGCAGATACGCAGTATTTT. It is translated as CASGPGGADTQYF.

In this sample, this clonotype turned up many times. V usage is TRBV27 and J usage is TRBJ2-1, with 7 bases that match TRBD2. This CDR3 comprises 17 residues. Unmatched junction bases numbered 11, after V lost 4 bases and J lost 2 bases. Germline V gene data show CDR1 as MNHEY and CDR2 as SMNVEV (reference sequence). CDR3 coding DNA: TGTGCCAGCAGTTCCATTTCGGCGGGAGCGGCCTACAATGAGCAGTTCTTC. Protein sequence: CASSSISAGAAYNEQFF.

Here the CDR3 DNA reads TGCAGTACAAGTCTAGGTGGCTACACCTTC. Translation: CSTSLGGYTF. The chain carries TRBV20-1 and TRBJ1-2, with D hard to call. Germline CDR1 and CDR2: DFQATT and SNEGSKA (reference sequence). Trimming removed 8 bases from V and 7 bases from J, with 11 bases in between. This CDR3 has 10 amino acids.

This clonotype occurred many times. The gene calls are TRBV6-1 and TRBJ2-2; D is tentatively TRBD1 or TRBD2 (5 bases each). Deletions cut 5 bases from V and 5 bases from J, with 12 bases between. Per germline, CDR1 MNHNS and CDR2 SASEGT. CDR3 size: 14 residues. This CDR3 is CASSLGDGTGELFF. DNA of the CDR3: TGTGCCAGCAGTCTGGGGGACGGAACCGGGGAGCTGTTTTTT.

J is TRBJ1-1 and V is TRBV18; D not certain. The V end was cut by 5 bases, the J end by 1 base, with 11 bases between. This CDR3 region has 14 residues. Germline CDR1 is KGHSH and CDR2 is LQKENI. CDR3 nucleotide sequence: TGTGCCAGCTCAACTCAGTGGGGGAACACTGAAGCTTTCTTT. It yields the protein CASSTQWGNTEAFF.

In its sample, this clonotype was seen many times. V is TRBV30 and J is TRBJ2-7; D gene uncertain. Trimming cost V 2 bases and J 0 bases, with 5 bases left between them. CDR3 size: 12 residues. Looked up from germline, CDR1 is GTSNPN and CDR2 is SVGIG (reference sequence). CDR3 sequence reads: CAWSSNSYEQYF. CDR3 nucleotides: TGTGCCTGGAGTAGCAACTCCTACGAGCAGTACTTC.

The CDR3 loop is CAIAGPSDTEAFF. In DNA, the CDR3 is TGTGCCATAGCGGGGCCGAGCGACACTGAAGCTTTCTTT. The genes are TRBV7-9 and TRBJ1-1, with D possibly matching TRBD1 (5 bases). Trimming took off 10 bases at V and 3 bases at J, with 15 bases between the two ends. Germline loops: CDR1 SEHNR, CDR2 FQNEAQ (reference sequence). CDR3 length: 13 amino acids.

CDR3 bases: TGTGCAGGATCAGACAGCTCCTACGAGCAGTACTTC. Its translation: CAGSDSSYEQYF. V and J are TRBV10-3 and TRBJ2-7; tentatively, D is TRBD1 (5 bases). Germline CDR1 is ENHRY and CDR2 is SYGVKD. The length of the CDR3 is 12 residues.

The table lists this clonotype with a few counts. The V and J genes are TRBV5-4 and TRBJ2-2; 10 bases line up with TRBD1. Germline-derived CDR1 and CDR2 are SGHNT and YYREEE (reference sequence). The length of the CDR3 is 14 residues. J was trimmed by 9 bases and V by 4 bases; bases with no gene match: 6. The CDR3 DNA reads TGTGCCAGCAGCCCCGGGACAGGGGTTAGGGAGCTGTTTTTT. It is translated as CASSPGTGVRELFF.

This clonotype has at least ten counts. The rearrangement joins TRBV30 to TRBJ2-7; tentative D call: TRBD1 (5 bases). The CDR3 covers 13 residues. V was pared by 5 bases and J by 2 bases, with 13 bases between. Per germline, CDR1 GTSNPN and CDR2 SVGIG (reference sequence). CDR3 sequence reads: CAWGWTRTYEQYF. CDR3 nucleotide sequence: TGTGCCTGGGGCTGGACACGGACCTACGAGCAGTACTTC. Complete variable domain (other parts from reference TRBV30 and TRBJ2-7): SQTIHQWPATLVQPVGSPLSLECTVEGTSNPNLYWYRQAAGRGLQLLFYSVGIGQISSEVPQNLSASRPQDRQFILSSKKLLLSDSGFYLCAWGWTRTYEQYFGPGTRLTVT.

This clonotype showed up many times. CDR3: CSAQTGQGNQPQHF. In nucleotides, the CDR3 is TGCAGCGCCCAGACAGGGCAGGGCAATCAGCCCCAGCATTTT. This chain connects TRBV29-1 to TRBJ1-5; 7 nucleotides line up with TRBD1. Germline CDR1 and CDR2: SQVTM and ANQGSEA. This CDR3 is built from 14 residues. Trimming at V came to 7 bases and at J to 2 bases, leaving 8 bases not matched to a gene.

The chain links TRBV13 to TRBJ2-3, with 7 bases aligning to TRBD2. J gave up 2 bases and V 3 bases, and 2 bases lay outside the gene matches. Germline CDR1 is PRHDT and CDR2 is FYEKMQ (reference sequence). The CDR3 spans 14 residues. The CDR3 region has the DNA TGTGCCAGCAGCTTTGGGGGGGTCACAGATACGCAGTATTTT. Translating gives CASSFGGVTDTQYF.

This clonotype is termed medium-sized. The chain is built from TRBV19 and TRBJ2-4; no clear D. CDR1 is LNHDA and CDR2 is SQIVND in the germline V gene (reference sequence). V gave up 5 bases and J gave up 8 bases, with 13 bases separating them. There are 13 residues in the CDR3. The CDR3 sequence: CASSLSGGDIQYF. The CDR3 DNA sequence: TGTGCCAGTAGTCTATCAGGTGGCGACATTCAGTACTTC.

This clonotype was seen a few times. The chain combines TRBV6-1 with TRBJ1-1; D is unclear. This CDR3 has 12 amino acids. The germline CDR1 and CDR2 sequences are MNHNS and SASEGT. V was pared by 8 bases and J by 0 bases, with 7 bases between. The CDR3 region is CASGLMNTEAFF. The CDR3 DNA reads TGTGCCAGCGGGCTAATGAACACTGAAGCTTTCTTT.

In this sample, this clonotype turned up a few times. The chain uses TRBV10-3 and TRBJ1-6; the D gene is possibly TRBD1 (5 bases). V lost 7 bases, J lost 1 base, and 8 bases lay in between. The CDR3 loop spans 14 amino acids. Germline CDR1 reads ENHRY; CDR2 reads SYGVKD. DNA of the CDR3: TGTGCCATCACCGACAGTTCCTATAATTCACCCCTCCACTTT. Translated: CAITDSSYNSPLHF.